What follows describes a single TCR beta chain. Its antigen remains unidentified. TCRdb reprocessed the reads via MiXCR and lists one record per CDR3 protein. There are 160,000 or so distinct CDR3 sequences in the sample; 23% occur only once, and approximately 11% lies in the top ten. These data are taken from a study of T cell repertoires in cytomegalovirus infection. Study at large: Evidence of both CMV infection and a matching HLA type came from public TCR beta signatures.

Study-level findings and limits: Pooled public TCR beta family frequency picked out CMV carriers with the relevant HLA. HLA-C-restricted, CMV-specific TCR beta clonotypes were dominant ex vivo.

Germline V gives CDR1 MGHRA, CDR2 YSYEKL. This CDR3 contains 12 residues. Trimming took 3 bases from V and 3 from J, leaving 6 bases between them. Material for sequencing was PBMCs. The clonotype originates from a human donor in good health (CMV status not recorded). Some clones in this sample may be carry-over from other donors' samples. The rearrangement joins TRBV4-1 to TRBJ2-7, with D hard to call. Here the CDR3 DNA reads TGCGCCAGCAGCCAGATCGGCTACGAGCAGTACTTC. It encodes CASSQIGYEQYF.